This is a list of T cell receptor beta chains from one sample in a study of blood T cell repertoires in COVID-19. The protocol was immunoSEQ multiplex PCR, while the TCRdb copy is restricted to in-frame clones and leaves out a portion. The table lists some 150,000 clones, approximately 84% of them singletons. Sequencing was done on a sample of peripheral blood. Receptor source: a human donor in a cohort sampled during active COVID-19. CDR3s include the opening cysteine and the closing phenylalanine or tryptophan. D genes are given only for firm matches. Clone sizes are given selectively: once, few, many, or a class where the clone is expanded.

TGTGCCAGCAGTTTGTGGGGACAGGGTTCTGGGGCCAACGTCCTGACTTTC,CASSLWGQGSGANVLTF,TRBV27,.,TRBJ2-6,TRBD1
TGTGCCAGCAGCCTACAGGGAAATGGGGAAACAGATACGCAGTATTTT,CASSLQGNGETDTQYF,TRBV11-2,.,TRBJ2-3,.
TGTGCCAGCAGCTACAATCCGGGGGATGGCACTGAAGCTTTCTTT,CASSYNPGDGTEAFF,TRBV7-6,once,TRBJ1-1,.
TGTGCCACCAGCAGAGATCCACTAGCGGGGGTTACCGGGGAGCTGTTTTTT,CATSRDPLAGVTGELFF,TRBV15,.,TRBJ2-2,TRBD2
TGCGCCAGCAGCCAAGATTACAGTACCTACGAGCAGTACTTC,CASSQDYSTYEQYF,TRBV4-3,.,TRBJ2-7,.
TGTGCCAGCTCACCGCTTAACGACAGGGGAGCTGAAGCTTTCTTT,CASSPLNDRGAEAFF,TRBV18,.,TRBJ1-1,TRBD1
TGTGCCAGCAGCTTTCGGGTAGAAGAGACCCAGTACTTC,CASSFRVEETQYF,TRBV5-6,.,TRBJ2-5,.
TGTGCCAGCAGCCTCTACAGGGGGAATTCACCCCTCCACTTT,CASSLYRGNSPLHF,TRBV7-6,.,TRBJ1-6,TRBD1
TGTGCCAGCTCACCACAACAGGGGGACATAGCTAATGAAAAACTGTTTTTT,CASSPQQGDIANEKLFF,TRBV18,.,TRBJ1-4,TRBD1
TGTGCCAGCAGCTATAGCCCGCAGAACACCGGGGAGCTGTTTTTT,CASSYSPQNTGELFF,TRBV7-8,.,TRBJ2-2,.
TGTGCCTCAGGGGGCACGAGCAATCAGCCCCAGCATTTT,CASGGTSNQPQHF,TRBV6-5,.,TRBJ1-5,TRBD1
TGTGCCAGCAGCTTGGCCGGTCGGGACACCGGGGAGCTGTTTTTT,CASSLAGRDTGELFF,TRBV5-4,.,TRBJ2-2,.
TGCGCCAGCAGCTTAGGCACAGGGAACACCGGGGAGCTGTTTTTT,CASSLGTGNTGELFF,TRBV5-1,.,TRBJ2-2,.
TGTGCCAGTACCCCGCGAATATCGGGGTTAGGGGGTCAGCCCCAGCATTTT,CASTPRISGLGGQPQHF,TRBV19,.,TRBJ1-5,.
TGTGCCAGCAGCATAGGGACAACCCCTGTGGAGCAGTACTTC,CASSIGTTPVEQYF,TRBV7-2,.,TRBJ2-7,.
TGTGCCAGCAGTGAATGGCGGGGGGGGGCAGATACGCAGTATTTT,CASSEWRGGADTQYF,TRBV2,.,TRBJ2-3,TRBD2
TGTGCCAGCAGTTACGGCGTTTGGCAGGGGCTAATTAATGAGCAGTTCTTC,CASSYGVWQGLINEQFF,TRBV6-2/TRBV6-3,.,TRBJ2-1,.
TGCGCCAGCAGATCAGCGGGGGGGGAAGAGACCCAGTACTTC,CASRSAGGEETQYF,TRBV4-1,.,TRBJ2-5,TRBD2
TGTGCCAGCTCACCACCGATTCCAGGGGAGCAGTACTTC,CASSPPIPGEQYF,TRBV18,.,TRBJ2-7,.
TGTGCCACCAGTGATTCCCCCCCAGGGAACAATGAGCAGTTCTTC,CATSDSPPGNNEQFF,TRBV24-1,.,TRBJ2-1,.
TGTGCCAGCAGCCCGACGGGGGGGAGGTATGGCTACACCTTC,CASSPTGGRYGYTF,TRBV7-3,.,TRBJ1-2,.
TGTGCCACCAGTGATCCCCTACAGGTGTCATGGGACACTGAAGCTTTCTTT,CATSDPLQVSWDTEAFF,TRBV24-1,few,TRBJ1-1,.
TGTGCCAGTAGTGCCTCGGGACAGCCTTTTAACTATGGCTACACCTTC,CASSASGQPFNYGYTF,TRBV19,.,TRBJ1-2,TRBD1
TGTGCCACCAGTGACGGGGGAACTCAGCCCCAGCATTTT,CATSDGGTQPQHF,TRBV24-1,.,TRBJ1-5,.
TGTGCCAGCAGCCAAACAGGGGGCCGGGGTGGCTACACCTTC,CASSQTGGRGGYTF,TRBV3-1/TRBV3-2,.,TRBJ1-2,TRBD1
TGTGCCAGTAAAACAGGGGCCTCGGGCAATCAGCCCCAGCATTTT,CASKTGASGNQPQHF,TRBV19,.,TRBJ1-5,TRBD1
TGTGCCTGGAGTGGACAAAGCAATCAGCCCCAGCATTTT,CAWSGQSNQPQHF,TRBV30,.,TRBJ1-5,.
TGTGCCAGCAGCTCAGTTGTGTCGAGCGGGACTAGCGTCTCCTACGAGCAGTACTTC,CASSSVVSSGTSVSYEQYF,TRBV7-8,.,TRBJ2-7,TRBD2
TGCGCCAGCAGCTTGACAGGGTTGAGCACAGATACGCAGTATTTT,CASSLTGLSTDTQYF,TRBV5-1,.,TRBJ2-3,.
TGTGCCAGCAGTTTGGGACTGAGAAATCAGCCCCAGCATTTT,CASSLGLRNQPQHF,TRBV28,.,TRBJ1-5,.
TGTGCCAGCAGCACAGAACCCGCATCAGGGGTGGGAGAGACCCAGTACTTC,CASSTEPASGVGETQYF,TRBV5-5,.,TRBJ2-5,.
TGCGCCAGCAGCCACCCCCTTGGGGGCAGGACAGATACGCAGTATTTT,CASSHPLGGRTDTQYF,TRBV4-1,.,TRBJ2-3,.
TGTGCCAGCAGCCAAGTCGGACGGAGGATTGATTTTGGGCATGAGCAGTTCTTC,CASSQVGRRIDFGHEQFF,TRBV3-1/TRBV3-2,.,TRBJ2-1,.
TGTGCCAGCTCACAACGACAGGGCGGCGGTGAAGCTTTCTTT,CASSQRQGGGEAFF,TRBV18,.,TRBJ1-1,TRBD1
TGTGCCAGCAGCCCACTCCGGTCGTCCTACGAGCAGTACTTC,CASSPLRSSYEQYF,TRBV6-6,.,TRBJ2-7,.
TGTGCCAGCAGACCTTACGACAGCAGGGTGTCTGGGGCCAACGTCCTGACTTTC,CASRPYDSRVSGANVLTF,TRBV6-2/TRBV6-3,.,TRBJ2-6,.
TGTGCTAGTGGTTTGGCCCCCGCTGGCGGGACTAGTGCCTACAATGAGCAGTTCTTC,CASGLAPAGGTSAYNEQFF,TRBV12-5,.,TRBJ2-1,TRBD2
TGTGCCAGTACCCAAAGGGGAGGGAACACTGAAGCTTTCTTT,CASTQRGGNTEAFF,TRBV19,.,TRBJ1-1,.
TGTGCCAGCAGCTTCACAGACGGGAGCGAGCAGTACTTC,CASSFTDGSEQYF,TRBV7-3,.,TRBJ2-7,.